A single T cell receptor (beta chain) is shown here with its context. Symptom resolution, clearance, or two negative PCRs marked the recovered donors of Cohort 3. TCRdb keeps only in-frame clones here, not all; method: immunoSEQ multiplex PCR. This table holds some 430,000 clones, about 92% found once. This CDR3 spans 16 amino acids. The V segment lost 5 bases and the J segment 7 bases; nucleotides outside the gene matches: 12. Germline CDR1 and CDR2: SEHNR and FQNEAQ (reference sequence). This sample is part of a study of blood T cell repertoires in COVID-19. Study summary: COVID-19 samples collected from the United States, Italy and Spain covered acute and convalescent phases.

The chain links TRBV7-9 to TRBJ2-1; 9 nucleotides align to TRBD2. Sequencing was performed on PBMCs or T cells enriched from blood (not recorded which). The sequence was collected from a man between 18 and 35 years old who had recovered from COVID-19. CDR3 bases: TGTGCCAGCAGCCACCCAGCGGGGGGAATTGGTAATGAGCAGTTCTTC. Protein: CASSHPAGGIGNEQFF.